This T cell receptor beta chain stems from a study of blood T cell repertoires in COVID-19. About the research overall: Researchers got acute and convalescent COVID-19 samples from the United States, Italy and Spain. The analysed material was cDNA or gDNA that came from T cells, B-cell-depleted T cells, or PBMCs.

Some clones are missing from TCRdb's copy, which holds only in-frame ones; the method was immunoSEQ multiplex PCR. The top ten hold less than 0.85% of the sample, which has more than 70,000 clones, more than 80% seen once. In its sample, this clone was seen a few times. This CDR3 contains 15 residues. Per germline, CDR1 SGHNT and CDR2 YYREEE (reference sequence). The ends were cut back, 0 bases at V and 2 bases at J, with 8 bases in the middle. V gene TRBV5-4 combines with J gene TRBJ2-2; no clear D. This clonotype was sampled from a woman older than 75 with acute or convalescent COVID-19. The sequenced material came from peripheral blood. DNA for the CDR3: TGTGCCAGCAGCTTGGGAAGCCCTAACACCGGGGAGCTGTTTTTT. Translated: CASSLGSPNTGELFF. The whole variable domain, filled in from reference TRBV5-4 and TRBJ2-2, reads ETGVTQSPTHLIKTRGQQVTLRCSSQSGHNTVSWYQQALGQGPQFIFQYYREEENGRGNFPPRFSGLQFPNYSSELNVNALELDDSALYLCASSLGSPNTGELFFGEGSRLTVL.